This T cell receptor beta chain is drawn from a study of post-analysis software for immune sequencing data. Findings and limits, study-wide: Comparison of patients with controls showed about 5 TRBV segments more frequent in patients, TRBV5-6, TRBV5-1 and TRBV20-1 among them. In multiple sclerosis, normalized Chao1 diversity was significantly below that of controls. Under the F measure, samples that were prepared in one batch clustered strongly together.

Details on this clonotype: Its antigen remains unknown.

The CDR3 is 15 residues long. CDR1 is MDHEN, CDR2 SYDVKM, per germline. V dropped 5 bases and J dropped 10; count of bases not matched to a gene: 13. Sequencing libraries made from TCR beta cDNA carried unique molecular identifiers. TCRdb independently ran MiXCR on the PCR reads; one entry per CDR3 protein. The sample has fewer than 850,000 distinct CDR3 sequences; roughly 30% are singletons. V usage is TRBV28 and J usage is TRBJ2-1, with TRBD1 matching over 8 bases. This sequence was found in a girl aged 10 to 17 with multiple sclerosis. Source material: blood. CDR3: CASSELRGRYSEQFF. The CDR3 bases are TGTGCCAGCAGTGAACTCAGGGGGCGGTATTCCGAGCAGTTCTTC.